These 27 T cell receptor beta chains were sequenced from one sample in a study of PD-1 blockade in classical Hodgkin lymphoma. Measured with immunoSEQ multiplex PCR; TCRdb has only the in-frame clones, and not every one. The table has 100,000 to 130,000 clones, about nine tenths seen once; the top ten hold just under 20%. With no exception, relapse followed autologous stem cell transplantation in all patients, and brentuximab vedotin exposure varied. The sample consisted of peripheral blood mononuclear cells (PBMCs), taken before the second cycle of nivolumab. These TCRs come from a human donor with classical Hodgkin lymphoma.

This chain links TRBV27 with TRBJ2-5, with 11 bases aligning to TRBD2. Germline V lookup: CDR1 MNHEY, CDR2 SMNVEV (reference sequence). V trimming: 8 bases; J trimming: 4 bases; junction bases outside the gene matches: 9. The CDR3 loop spans 15 amino acids. The CDR3 DNA reads as TGTGCCAGCTCTTCAACTAGCGGGAGTCGAGAGACCCAGTACTTC. It encodes CASSSTSGSRETQYF.

The chain recombines TRBV19 with TRBJ1-3, with TRBD1 as a possible D gene (6 bases). CDR1 and CDR2 (germline): LNHDA, SQIVND (reference sequence). V was clipped by 7 bases and J by 0 bases, with 25 bases between them. This CDR3 comprises 19 residues. The CDR3 is CASTPRGRGGTSSGNTIYF. DNA for the CDR3: TGTGCCAGTACCCCCCGGGGAAGAGGGGGAACCTCCTCTGGAAACACCATATATTTT.

The chain has TRBV5-3 and TRBJ2-4; 11 bases align to TRBD2. Being an ORF, TRBV5-3 has a function that is uncertain. Trimming cost V 4 bases and J 0 bases; bases outside gene matches: 18. The CDR3 has 21 amino acids. DNA for the CDR3: TGTGCCAGAAGCCGCTCTACTAGCGGGAGTTATGGGTGGGGAGCCAAAAACATTCAGTACTTC. It yields the protein CARSRSTSGSYGWGAKNIQYF.

This chain uses TRBV10-3 with TRBJ1-5; D ambiguous. The CDR3 spans 17 residues. V lost 6 bases and J lost 11, with 29 bases in between. Germline assignment: CDR1 ENHRY and CDR2 SYGVKD. CDR3 protein: CAISAEVITAPYMAQHF. The CDR3 nucleotides are TGTGCCATCAGCGCAGAGGTGATTACGGCGCCGTATATGGCCCAGCATTTT.

The chain carries TRBV5-8 and TRBJ1-3; D gene uncertain. V lost 6 bases, J lost 0 bases, and 7 bases lay in between. In germline, CDR1 is SGHTS, CDR2 YDEGEE. The CDR3 runs to 13 residues. In DNA form, the CDR3 reads TGTGCCAGCAACATACTCTCTGGAAACACCATATATTTT. It codes for CASNILSGNTIYF.

The V call is TRBV14, the J call TRBJ2-7; TRBD1 matches 9 bases. After removal of 3 bases from V and 2 bases from J, the junction contained 8 bases not matched to a gene. The CDR3 totals 16 residues. CDR1 SGHDN and CDR2 FVKESK come from the germline V gene. CDR3 nucleotide sequence: TGTGCCAGCAGCCACTTACCTCGGACAGGGGCCTACGAGCAGTACTTC. Its protein product is CASSHLPRTGAYEQYF.

The chain has TRBV21-1 and TRBJ1-1; TRBD1, the table's D call, was not compared with the DNA. TRBV21-1 is termed a pseudogene. The CDR3 consists of 16 residues. The CDR3 sequence is CASSKPHRQGNTEAFF. The DNA of the CDR3 is TGTGCCAGCAGCAAACCCCACCGGCAGGGGAACACTGAAGCTTTCTTT.

V is TRBV2 and J is TRBJ1-5; maybe TRBD1 (5 bases). Per germline, CDR1 SNHLY and CDR2 FYNNEI. Trimming removed 6 bases at V and 15 bases at J, with 21 bases between. CDR3 length equals 13 residues. The CDR3 reads CASRGGVYIAPHF. In DNA form, the CDR3 reads TGTGCCAGCAGGGGGGGGGTGTATATTGCGCCGCATTTT.

The gene calls are TRBV6-5 and TRBJ2-7; TRBD1 aligns across 9 bases. Germline lookup yields CDR1 MNHEY and CDR2 SVGAGI. Trimming removed 6 bases from V and 7 bases from J; junction bases left unmatched: 10. The CDR3 has 14 amino acids. In DNA form, the CDR3 reads TGTGCCAGCAGGTCCGACAGGGGGGGTTGGGAGCAGTACTTC. It codes for CASRSDRGGWEQYF.

V gene TRBV30 combines with J gene TRBJ1-2; no clear D. The CDR3 has 12 residues. V lost 4 bases to trimming and J lost 4 bases, with 10 bases between them. Germline assignment: CDR1 GTSNPN and CDR2 SVGIG (reference sequence). CDR3 sequence: CAWNPGGYGYTF. The DNA of the CDR3 is TGTGCCTGGAACCCGGGCGGCTATGGCTACACCTTC.

V usage is TRBV11-2 and J usage is TRBJ2-6; D is uncertain. Trimming shortened V by 5 bases and J by 0 bases, and 8 bases separated the two germline ends. There are 15 residues in the CDR3. Germline CDR1 and CDR2: SGHAT and FQNNGV. CDR3 sequence reads: CASSKESSGANVLTF. As DNA, the CDR3 is TGTGCCAGCAGCAAAGAAAGCTCTGGGGCCAACGTCCTGACTTTC.

This clone was recorded a few times. The CDR3 sequence is CASSETNSFFGAQGTQYF. The CDR3 bases are TGTGCCAGCAGTGAAACAAACTCCTTCTTTGGGGCACAGGGGACGCAGTATTTT. The chain joins TRBV28 to TRBJ2-3; TRBD1 aligns across 7 bases. The CDR3 is made up of 18 amino acids. V was clipped by 5 bases and J by 9 bases; unmatched bases: 23. The germline gives CDR1 MDHEN, CDR2 SYDVKM.

This chain uses TRBV29-1 with TRBJ1-1; D not certain. V was cut by 5 bases and J by 5 bases, with 6 bases left in between. Germline values: CDR1 SQVTM, CDR2 ANQGSEA. This CDR3 is built from 10 residues. As DNA, the CDR3 is TGCAGCGTTTATATGACTGAAGCTTTCTTT. This translates into CSVYMTEAFF.

In its sample, this clone was seen once. The chain carries TRBV4-2 and TRBJ2-1, with 8 positions matching TRBD1. The J segment lost 10 bases and the V segment lost 0 bases, leaving 11 bases of the junction unmatched. The CDR3 loop spans 16 amino acids. The germline V gene encodes CDR1 LGHNA and CDR2 YNFKEQ. The CDR3 sequence: CASSQDPGQGQGEQFF. The CDR3 DNA reads TGTGCCAGCAGCCAAGACCCAGGACAGGGTCAGGGGGAGCAGTTCTTC.

V gene TRBV2 combines with J gene TRBJ2-7; the match to TRBD1 covers 7 bases. The CDR3 sequence is 14 residues long. The V segment lost 3 bases and the J segment 2 bases; nucleotides outside the gene matches: 4. From germline, CDR1 is SNHLY and CDR2 FYNNEI. The CDR3 nucleotides read TGTGCCAGCAGTGATTGGACAGGAGCCTACGAGCAGTACTTC. Translating gives CASSDWTGAYEQYF.

The chain has TRBV2 and TRBJ1-5, with 7 bases fitting TRBD1. The CDR3 has 17 amino acids. Germline lookup yields CDR1 SNHLY and CDR2 FYNNEI. V was clipped by 2 bases and J by 7 bases; unmatched bases: 14. The CDR3 loop is CASSETSGTELGQPQHF. The CDR3 DNA sequence: TGTGCCAGCAGTGAAACTTCCGGGACAGAGCTTGGCCAGCCCCAGCATTTT.

The chain uses TRBV6-1 and TRBJ1-2; D not resolved. V lost 10 bases and J 2 bases, leaving 14 bases between the germline ends. The CDR3 is made up of 13 amino acids. Germline assignment: CDR1 MNHNS and CDR2 SASEGT. CDR3 sequence: CAIRGQANYGYTF. Written as DNA, the CDR3 is TGTGCCATAAGAGGGCAAGCCAACTATGGCTACACCTTC.

The chain carries TRBV4-3 and TRBJ1-4; TRBD1 might be the D (6 bases). The CDR3 sequence is 16 residues long. Between the trimmed V and J ends, which lost 3 bases and 5 bases, there was a span of 16 bases. Germline V gene sequence: CDR1 LGHNA, CDR2 YSLEER. Here the CDR3 DNA reads TGCGCCAGCAGCCACTTCGGAGGGGGTGAGAATGAAAAACTGTTTTTT. It specifies CASSHFGGGENEKLFF.

The V and J genes are TRBV9 and TRBJ1-2; D is undetermined. This CDR3 is 14 amino acids long. The germline gives CDR1 SGDLS, CDR2 YYNGEE. V lost 6 bases and J lost 0, with 12 bases in between. The CDR3 DNA reads as TGTGCCAGCACCTTAGACGGGACTAACTATGGCTACACCTTC. This gives the protein CASTLDGTNYGYTF.

DNA for the CDR3: TGTGCCAGCAGCCCCGTGGGCGGGATGAACTACGAGCAGTACTTC. This encodes CASSPVGGMNYEQYF. The chain links TRBV7-2 to TRBJ2-7, with TRBD2 as a possible D gene (6 bases). Germline CDR1 reads SGHTA; CDR2 reads FQGNSA. The germline V and J ends were trimmed by 5 bases and 3 bases, with 17 bases remaining between them. This CDR3 is 15 amino acids long.

The CDR3 DNA sequence: TGTGCCAGCAGCCCTCCGGGCGCTAACTATGGCTACACCTTC. Its protein product is CASSPPGANYGYTF. The chain is built from TRBV7-2 and TRBJ1-2; D remains ambiguous. V lost 5 bases, J lost 0 bases, and 10 bases lay in between. In germline, CDR1 is SGHTA, CDR2 FQGNSA. The CDR3 has 14 amino acids.

The chain joins TRBV4-3 to TRBJ1-1; the D is unclear. This CDR3 region has 14 residues. V dropped 6 bases and J dropped 4 bases, with 15 bases sitting between them. From germline, CDR1 is LGHNA and CDR2 YSLEER. The CDR3 sequence is CASRQRHAVTEAFF. CDR3 DNA: TGCGCCAGCAGACAACGACATGCTGTCACTGAAGCTTTCTTT.

The chain recombines TRBV25-1 with TRBJ1-2, with TRBD1 matching over 8 bases. Germline CDR1 is MGHDK and CDR2 is SYGVNS. The length of the CDR3 is 14 residues. J was trimmed by 4 bases and V by 6 bases; bases with no gene match: 7. The DNA for the CDR3 is TGTGCCAGCAGGCCCCCGGGACAGGTCTATGGCTACACCTTC. Translated, it gives CASRPPGQVYGYTF.

The genes are TRBV6-5 and TRBJ1-1; D may be TRBD1 (5 bases). In germline, CDR1 is MNHEY, CDR2 SVGAGI. The CDR3 has 15 amino acids. V lost 5 bases and J 1 base, leaving 14 bases between the germline ends. CDR3 in DNA: TGTGCCAGCAGTCAAGACAGACGCGGGAACACTGAAGCTTTCTTT. This codes for CASSQDRRGNTEAFF.

The chain has TRBV13 and TRBJ2-3; D not resolved. Germline CDR1 is PRHDT and CDR2 is FYEKMQ (reference sequence). This CDR3 comprises 15 residues. V was pared by 2 bases and J by 4 bases, with 13 bases between. CDR3 sequence reads: CASSLPRKGADTQYF. CDR3 bases: TGTGCCAGCAGCTTACCCAGGAAAGGCGCAGATACGCAGTATTTT.

This clone was observed a single time. V and J are TRBV30 and TRBJ2-1, with D possibly being TRBD2 (6 bases). V lost 0 bases to trimming and J lost 7 bases, with 13 bases between them. Per the germline V gene, CDR1 is GTSNPN and CDR2 is SVGIG (reference sequence). The CDR3 runs 14 residues. The CDR3: CAWSVVGSINEQFF. Written as DNA, the CDR3 is TGTGCCTGGAGTGTAGTCGGGAGTATTAATGAGCAGTTCTTC.

The V gene is TRBV19, the J gene TRBJ2-3; 13 bases map to TRBD2. This CDR3 has 14 residues. With 9 bases clipped from V and 1 base from J, the junction kept 1 base outside the gene matches. CDR1 and CDR2 (germline): LNHDA, SQIVND (reference sequence). CDR3: CASGLAGGTDTQYF. In nucleotides, the CDR3 is TGTGCCAGCGGACTAGCGGGGGGCACAGATACGCAGTATTTT. Variable domain in full (rest from reference TRBV19 and TRBJ2-3): DGGITQSPKYLFRKEGQNVTLSCEQNLNHDAMYWYRQDPGQGLRLIYYSQIVNDFQKGDIAEGYSVSREKKESFPLTVTSAQKNPTAFYLCASGLAGGTDTQYFGPGTRLTVL.